The 23 T cell receptor beta chains below all came from one sample that was sequenced in a study of cytomegalovirus exposure and HLA in healthy donors. With 60 Vbeta and 13 Jbeta primers, the PCR was carried out. TCRdb keeps only in-frame clones here, not all; method: immunoSEQ multiplex PCR. The sample holds around 170,000 clones, about three quarters seen once. The sample taken for sequencing was PBMCs. All receptors derive from a man aged 40-49 years in good health and CMV-seronegative.

The V gene is TRBV7-2, the J gene TRBJ1-4; tentatively, D is TRBD1 (6 bases). The CDR3 extends over 16 amino acids. Looked up from germline, CDR1 is SGHTA and CDR2 is FQGNSA. The ends were cut back, 5 bases at V and 3 bases at J, with 16 bases in the middle. The CDR3 sequence is CASSTYAGVSNEKLFF. DNA of the CDR3: TGTGCCAGCAGCACGTATGCAGGGGTCTCTAATGAAAAACTGTTTTTT. Filled out from reference TRBV7-2 and TRBJ1-4, the complete variable domain reads GAGVSQSPSNKVTEKGKDVELRCDPISGHTALYWYRQSLGQGLEFLIYFQGNSAPDKSGLPSDRFSAERTGGSVSTLTIQRTQQEDSAVYLCASSTYAGVSNEKLFFGSGTQLSVL.

The V gene is TRBV5-1, the J gene TRBJ2-7; TRBD1 agrees at 10 bases. Germline CDR1 and CDR2: SGHRS and YFSETQ. The V segment lost 2 bases and the J segment 7 bases; nucleotides outside the gene matches: 6. The CDR3 length is 14 residues. For the CDR3, the DNA is TGCGCCAGCAGCTTCAGACAGGGGGCGAGGGAGCAGTACTTC. It specifies CASSFRQGAREQYF.

The chain couples TRBV6-1 to TRBJ1-5, with D hard to call. V lost 3 bases to trimming and J lost 9 bases, with 15 bases between them. This CDR3 contains 14 residues. CDR1 is MNHNS, CDR2 SASEGT, per germline. The CDR3 here is CASSDLGRNAPQHF. The CDR3 nucleotides read TGTGCCAGCAGTGATTTGGGCAGGAATGCGCCCCAGCATTTT.

A single count supports this clone. This chain connects TRBV18 to TRBJ1-6, with D possibly being TRBD1 (5 bases). V dropped 3 bases and J dropped 10 bases, with 25 bases sitting between them. Germline V gene sequence: CDR1 KGHSH, CDR2 LQKENI. This CDR3 region has 18 residues. The CDR3 loop reads CASSPFRGQGTAGSPLHF. CDR3 sequence (DNA): TGTGCCAGCTCACCTTTCCGGGGCCAAGGTACGGCGGGATCACCCCTCCACTTT.

The chain is built from TRBV10-3 and TRBJ1-5; D ambiguous. The CDR3 length is 12 residues. The V end lost 0 bases, the J end lost 10 bases, and 7 bases lay between the germline ends. Germline V lookup: CDR1 ENHRY, CDR2 SYGVKD. The CDR3 is CAISESTAPQHF. The CDR3, as DNA: TGTGCCATCAGTGAGTCGACTGCCCCCCAGCATTTT.

V gene TRBV7-7 combines with J gene TRBJ2-7; 12 nucleotides align to TRBD2. Germline CDR1 reads SSHAT; CDR2 reads FNYEAQ (reference sequence). V lost 1 base and J lost 4; bases outside the gene matches: 2. CDR3 length: 15 amino acids. The CDR3 DNA sequence: TGTGCCAGCAGCTTAGGGACTAGCGGGATGTACGAGCAGTACTTC. Protein sequence: CASSLGTSGMYEQYF.

The chain has TRBV6-5 and TRBJ1-5; D might be TRBD1 (5 bases). The CDR3 contains 14 residues. Germline CDR1 MNHEY, CDR2 SVGAGI. The V and J ends lost 8 bases and 3 bases respectively, with 14 bases between them. The CDR3 DNA is TGTGCCAGCGGATGGGGCGCGAACAATCAGCCCCAGCATTTT. Translating it yields CASGWGANNQPQHF.

The chain is built from TRBV5-6 and TRBJ2-2; D remains unclear. Germline V CDR1 and CDR2: SGHDT, YYEEEE. This CDR3 is 12 amino acids long. Trimming shortened V by 5 bases and J by 4 bases, and 6 bases separated the two germline ends. The CDR3 DNA reads TGTGCCAGCAGGGTGGCCACCGGGGAGCTGTTTTTT. Its translation is CASRVATGELFF.

The J gene is TRBJ2-7, the V gene TRBV7-9; 8 nucleotides agree with TRBD2. The CDR3 runs 17 residues. V shed 2 bases and J 1 base; nucleotides not matched to a gene: 10. Germline-derived CDR1 and CDR2 are SEHNR and FQNEAQ (reference sequence). The CDR3 is CASSLQSSGGFSYEQYF. The CDR3 nucleotides are TGTGCCAGCAGCTTACAGTCCAGCGGGGGATTTTCCTACGAGCAGTACTTC.

The V call is TRBV5-1, the J call TRBJ1-1, with D possibly TRBD1 on 6 matching bases. Germline CDR1 is SGHRS and CDR2 is YFSETQ. The CDR3 is made up of 14 amino acids. Between the trimmed V and J ends, which lost 2 bases and 3 bases, there was a span of 11 bases. As DNA, the CDR3 is TGCGCCAGCAGCTTAGGTACAGGGTACACTGAAGCTTTCTTT. Amino acids: CASSLGTGYTEAFF.

The chain couples TRBV10-3 to TRBJ1-1; TRBD1 matches at 7 bases. The V gene end was trimmed by 6 bases and the J gene end by 3 bases; junction bases not matched to a gene: 10. Germline V gives CDR1 ENHRY, CDR2 SYGVKD. The length of the CDR3 is 15 residues. CDR3 coding DNA: TGTGCCATCAGGGCGACAGGGATGGGCTACACTGAAGCTTTCTTT. Amino acid sequence: CAIRATGMGYTEAFF.

The genes are TRBV7-2 and TRBJ2-7; 10 bases are shared with TRBD2. This CDR3 spans 16 amino acids. Germline CDR1 is SGHTA and CDR2 is FQGNSA. V gave up 5 bases and J gave up 9 bases; unmatched junction bases: 16. The CDR3 sequence is CASSPGGPLAGLRQYF. CDR3 bases: TGTGCCAGCAGCCCCGGGGGCCCACTAGCGGGATTAAGGCAGTACTTC. The entire variable domain, with the rest obtained from reference TRBV7-2 and TRBJ2-7, is as follows: GAGVSQSPSNKVTEKGKDVELRCDPISGHTALYWYRQSLGQGLEFLIYFQGNSAPDKSGLPSDRFSAERTGGSVSTLTIQRTQQEDSAVYLCASSPGGPLAGLRQYFGPGTRLTVT.

The chain joins TRBV10-3 to TRBJ1-2; D ambiguous. Germline V gene lookup returns CDR1 ENHRY and CDR2 SYGVKD. Trimming took 5 bases from V and 0 from J, leaving 10 bases between them. This CDR3 has 14 residues. CDR3 coding DNA: TGTGCCATCAGTCCCAAGTCAGCTAACTATGGCTACACCTTC. Protein product: CAISPKSANYGYTF.

The rearrangement uses TRBV12-5 and TRBJ1-2, with 7 bases fitting TRBD1. Germline CDR1 reads LGHNT; CDR2 reads FRNRAP. V lost 1 base to trimming and J lost 3 bases; unmatched junction nucleotides: 8. This CDR3 spans 16 amino acids. The CDR3 loop is CASGLGLGTADYGYTF. The CDR3 nucleotides are TGTGCTAGTGGTTTGGGTTTAGGGACAGCGGACTATGGCTACACCTTC.

The chain combines TRBV12-5 with TRBJ1-1; 8 bases are a match to TRBD1. In germline, CDR1 is LGHNT, CDR2 FRNRAP. CDR3 length: 14 residues. V dropped 6 bases and J dropped 2; count of bases not matched to a gene: 5. CDR3 sequence reads: CASGAGGHNTEAFF. For the CDR3, the DNA is TGTGCTAGTGGAGCAGGGGGCCACAACACTGAAGCTTTCTTT.

This clone has only one observation. The V and J genes are TRBV5-6 and TRBJ1-6; 7 bases align to TRBD1. The V gene end was trimmed by 5 bases and the J gene end by 11 bases; junction bases not matched to a gene: 10. The germline V gene encodes CDR1 SGHDT and CDR2 YYEEEE. The CDR3 has 14 amino acids. The CDR3 region has the DNA TGTGCCAGCAGGCGCAGACAGGGTTTGCCACCCCTCCACTTT. This codes for CASRRRQGLPPLHF. The full variable domain, in which reference TRBV5-6 and TRBJ1-6 provide the parts outside the CDR3, is DAGVTQSPTHLIKTRGQQVTLRCSPKSGHDTVSWYQQALGQGPQFIFQYYEEEERQRGNFPDRFSGHQFPNYSSELNVNALLLGDSALYLCASRRRQGLPPLHFGNGTRLTVT.

The chain recombines TRBV10-3 with TRBJ2-5; 8 positions agree with TRBD2. The germline V gene has CDR1 ENHRY and CDR2 SYGVKD. The CDR3 extends over 16 amino acids. V lost 2 bases, J lost 4 bases, and 9 bases stayed unmatched. CDR3: CAISEGPAGEGETQYF. CDR3 bases: TGTGCCATCAGTGAGGGTCCAGCGGGAGAGGGAGAGACCCAGTACTTC.

The V gene is TRBV7-2, the J gene TRBJ2-1, with 8 bases matching TRBD2. V gave up 5 bases and J gave up 2 bases; unmatched junction bases: 8. This CDR3 has 16 residues. Germline V lookup: CDR1 SGHTA, CDR2 FQGNSA. The CDR3 nucleotides are TGTGCCAGCAGCCCAGGCCCTAGCGGGCCCTACAATGAGCAGTTCTTC. This sequence encodes CASSPGPSGPYNEQFF.

The gene calls are TRBV6-5 and TRBJ2-3; D gene unclear. V shed 6 bases and J shed 0 bases, with 7 bases lying between them. There are 13 residues in the CDR3. CDR1 is MNHEY and CDR2 is SVGAGI in the germline V gene. Here the CDR3 reads CASRRISTDTQYF. CDR3 nucleotide sequence: TGTGCCAGCAGGCGAATAAGCACAGATACGCAGTATTTT.

The chain carries TRBV12-5 and TRBJ1-5, with TRBD1 matching over 8 bases. The CDR3 has 20 residues. The V gene's germline CDR1 is LGHNT and CDR2 FRNRAP. Trimming at V came to 2 bases and at J to 1 base, leaving 16 bases not matched to a gene. CDR3 DNA: TGTGCTAGTGGTTTGATGTTGGGACAGGAGGGGTTGTCGAGCAATCAGCCCCAGCATTTT. Amino acids: CASGLMLGQEGLSSNQPQHF.

The gene calls are TRBV6-1 and TRBJ1-2; D uncertain. The CDR3 totals 13 residues. The V gene's germline CDR1 is MNHNS and CDR2 SASEGT. The V end lost 5 bases, the J end lost 1 base, and 8 bases lay between the germline ends. The DNA for the CDR3 is TGTGCCAGCAGTAACAGACATAACTATGGCTACACCTTC. Its translation is CASSNRHNYGYTF.

V gene TRBV4-1 combines with J gene TRBJ2-7, with D maybe TRBD1 (5 bases). Germline CDR1 is MGHRA and CDR2 is YSYEKL. V was clipped by 4 bases and J by 0 bases, with 10 bases between them. The CDR3 is made up of 14 amino acids. CDR3 amino acids: CASSLGQISYEQYF. DNA of the CDR3: TGCGCCAGCAGCCTCGGACAAATCTCCTACGAGCAGTACTTC.

J is TRBJ2-6 and V is TRBV18; tentative D call: TRBD2 (7 bases). Germline V gene sequence: CDR1 KGHSH, CDR2 LQKENI. V was cut by 2 bases and J by 0 bases, with 14 bases left in between. The CDR3 extends over 18 amino acids. The CDR3 protein is CASSPFAGANSGANVLTF. CDR3 bases: TGTGCCAGCTCACCATTCGCGGGGGCGAACTCTGGGGCCAACGTCCTGACTTTC.